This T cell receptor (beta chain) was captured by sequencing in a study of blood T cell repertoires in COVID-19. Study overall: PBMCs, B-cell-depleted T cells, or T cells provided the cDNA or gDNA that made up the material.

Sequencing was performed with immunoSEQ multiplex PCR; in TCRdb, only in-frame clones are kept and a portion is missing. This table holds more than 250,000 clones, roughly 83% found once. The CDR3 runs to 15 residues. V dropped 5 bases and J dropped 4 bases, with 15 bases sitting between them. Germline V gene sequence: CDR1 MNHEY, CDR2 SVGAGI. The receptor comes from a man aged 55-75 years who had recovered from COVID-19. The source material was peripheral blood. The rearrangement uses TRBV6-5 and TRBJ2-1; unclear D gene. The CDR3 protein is CASSQWNLRYNEQFF. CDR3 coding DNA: TGTGCCAGCAGTCAATGGAACTTGAGGTACAATGAGCAGTTCTTC.